Below are 15 T cell receptor beta chains sequenced from a single sample in a study of blood T cells in healthy people across ages. With a J-beta primer mix and a sample-barcoded 5' primer, a second PCR ran about 6 to 11 cycles. TCRdb ran MiXCR on the 5' RACE reads and lists one entry per CDR3 protein. Of around 1.7 million distinct CDR3 sequences listed, roughly 30% are singletons. The specimen sequenced was blood. The receptor source for this set is a woman aged 25 to 39 in good health.

This clonotype has ten or more counts. The CDR3 coding sequence is TGTGCCAGCCGCACAGGGAACTCCTACAATGAGCAGTTCTTC. This codes for CASRTGNSYNEQFF. The genes are TRBV6-2 or TRBV6-3 and TRBJ2-1, with D possibly TRBD1 on 6 matching bases. The CDR3 consists of 14 residues. Germline assignment: CDR1 MNHEY and CDR2 SVGEGT. Trimming removed 8 bases from V and 0 bases from J, with 11 bases in between.

V gene TRBV12-3 or TRBV12-4 combines with J gene TRBJ1-5; 10 bases are a match to TRBD1. This CDR3 spans 15 amino acids. V gave up 8 bases and J gave up 4 bases; unmatched junction bases: 8. The CDR3 bases are TGTGCCAGCGGGTGGACAGGGGGTGTGAATCAGCCCCAGCATTTT. Its protein product is CASGWTGGVNQPQHF.

This clonotype has just a few counts. V gene TRBV5-1 combines with J gene TRBJ1-2; a weak D match, TRBD1 (6 bases). V gave up 0 bases and J gave up 10 bases, with 10 bases separating them. Germline-derived CDR1 and CDR2 are SGHRS and YFSETQ. There are 12 residues in the CDR3. The CDR3 nucleotides read TGCGCCAGCAGCTTGGAACAGGGTCCCTACACCTTC. The encoded protein is CASSLEQGPYTF.

The rearrangement links TRBV4-3 to TRBJ2-1; D is undetermined. The V gene lost 0 bases and the J gene lost 2 bases, with 11 bases spanning the gap. The germline V gene encodes CDR1 LGHNA and CDR2 YSLEER. The CDR3 has 16 amino acids. The CDR3 nucleotides read TGCGCCAGCAGCCAAGATGAGGCGGATCCCTACAATGAGCAGTTCTTC. Its protein is CASSQDEADPYNEQFF.

The chain carries TRBV3-1 and TRBJ1-4, with D uncertain. The CDR3 length is 12 residues. Deletions cut 0 bases from V and 6 bases from J, with 2 bases between. CDR1 LGHDT and CDR2 YNNKEL come from the germline V gene (reference sequence). The CDR3 spells CASSQEDEKLFF. CDR3 bases: TGTGCCAGCAGCCAAGAAGATGAAAAACTGTTTTTT.

This clonotype was found a few times. An end of the junction differs from the germline gene, which may be a read error. The genes are TRBV20-1 and TRBJ2-7; D may match TRBD1 or TRBD2 (5 bases each). Germline CDR1 is DFQATT and CDR2 is SNEGSKA (reference sequence). The CDR3 length is 13 residues. CDR3 coding DNA: TGCAGTGCTAGCACTATGGGGGACGGGGAGCAGTACTTT. It translates to CSASTMGDGEQYF.

This clonotype was seen a few times. The chain employs TRBV15 and TRBJ2-7, with D perhaps matching TRBD1 (5 bases). The CDR3 is 15 residues long. V dropped 0 bases and J dropped 2 bases, with 11 bases sitting between them. The germline V gene encodes CDR1 LNHNV and CDR2 YYDKDF (reference sequence). The CDR3 protein is CATSRDRQGTYEQYF. CDR3 sequence (DNA): TGTGCCACCAGCAGAGATCGTCAGGGAACCTACGAGCAGTACTTC.

The gene calls are TRBV9 and TRBJ1-6; no definite D call. Trimming took off 2 bases at V and 7 bases at J, with 10 bases between the two ends. The germline V gene has CDR1 SGDLS and CDR2 YYNGEE. The CDR3 contains 14 residues. CDR3 protein: CASSVRSGNSPLHF. CDR3 in DNA: TGTGCCAGCAGCGTGCGGTCGGGAAATTCACCCCTCCACTTT.

This clonotype has a handful of counts. This chain joins TRBV7-9 and TRBJ1-6; D ambiguous. V was clipped by 1 base and J by 8 bases, with 9 bases between them. This CDR3 spans 14 amino acids. CDR1 is SEHNR and CDR2 is FQNEAQ in the germline V gene (reference sequence). CDR3 sequence: CASSLVGEDSPLHF. DNA of the CDR3: TGTGCCAGCAGCTTAGTAGGCGAGGATTCACCCCTCCACTTT. Filled out from reference TRBV7-9 and TRBJ1-6, the complete variable domain reads DTGVSQNPRHKITKRGQNVTFRCDPISEHNRLYWYRQTLGQGPEFLTYFQNEAQLEKSRLLSDRFSAERPKGSFSTLEIQRTEQGDSAMYLCASSLVGEDSPLHFGNGTRLTVT.

In its sample, this clonotype was seen a few times. This chain links TRBV10-3 with TRBJ2-5; TRBD1 matches at 8 bases. V lost 8 bases, J lost 11 bases, and 16 bases stayed unmatched. The CDR3 covers 14 residues. Germline CDR1 is ENHRY and CDR2 is SYGVKD. The CDR3 here is CAIEPGGSSNEQYF. In DNA form, the CDR3 reads TGTGCCATCGAACCAGGGGGCTCGAGCAATGAGCAGTACTTC.

This sequence joins TRBV30 and TRBJ2-3, with 8 positions matching TRBD1. There are 16 residues in the CDR3. The germline V gene encodes CDR1 GTSNPN and CDR2 SVGIG (reference sequence). V shed 3 bases, J shed 6 bases, and the junction held 14 bases outside the gene matches. The CDR3 coding sequence is TGTGCCTGGAGACCCAACAGGGGGAGGCCCCCCGATACGCAGTATTTT. Residues: CAWRPNRGRPPDTQYF.

This clonotype was found a few times. The J gene is TRBJ2-5, the V gene TRBV5-1; D gene unclear. This CDR3 contains 17 residues. Germline loops: CDR1 SGHRS, CDR2 YFSETQ. V lost 1 base and J 5 bases, leaving 21 bases between the germline ends. Here the CDR3 reads CASSLSLLGMVGETQYF. The CDR3 DNA is TGCGCCAGCAGCTTGTCCCTCCTAGGAATGGTTGGGGAGACCCAGTACTTC.

This clonotype was found a few times. This chain connects TRBV10-3 to TRBJ2-5, with 12 bases fitting TRBD2. Germline CDR1 is ENHRY and CDR2 is SYGVKD. The length of the CDR3 is 15 residues. J lost 3 bases, V lost 8 bases, and 7 bases had no gene match. CDR3 amino acids: CAIAPSGGDEETQYF. The CDR3 nucleotides read TGTGCCATCGCTCCTAGCGGGGGGGACGAAGAGACCCAGTACTTC.

The genes are TRBV28 and TRBJ2-1; 7 positions match TRBD1. J lost 8 bases, V lost 6 bases, and 10 bases had no gene match. Per the germline V gene, CDR1 is MDHEN and CDR2 is SYDVKM. The CDR3 has 14 residues. As DNA, the CDR3 is TGTGCCAGCAGCTCTCCCTACAGGGGTGATGAGCAGTTCTTC. As protein: CASSSPYRGDEQFF.

The chain employs TRBV5-1 and TRBJ2-2; 11 positions agree with TRBD1. Germline CDR1 is SGHRS and CDR2 is YFSETQ. The CDR3 consists of 15 residues. After removal of 4 bases from V and 6 bases from J, the junction contained 5 bases not matched to a gene. The CDR3 DNA is TGCGCCAGCAGCACCGGGACAGGGGGAGCCGGGGAGCTGTTTTTT. This encodes CASSTGTGGAGELFF.